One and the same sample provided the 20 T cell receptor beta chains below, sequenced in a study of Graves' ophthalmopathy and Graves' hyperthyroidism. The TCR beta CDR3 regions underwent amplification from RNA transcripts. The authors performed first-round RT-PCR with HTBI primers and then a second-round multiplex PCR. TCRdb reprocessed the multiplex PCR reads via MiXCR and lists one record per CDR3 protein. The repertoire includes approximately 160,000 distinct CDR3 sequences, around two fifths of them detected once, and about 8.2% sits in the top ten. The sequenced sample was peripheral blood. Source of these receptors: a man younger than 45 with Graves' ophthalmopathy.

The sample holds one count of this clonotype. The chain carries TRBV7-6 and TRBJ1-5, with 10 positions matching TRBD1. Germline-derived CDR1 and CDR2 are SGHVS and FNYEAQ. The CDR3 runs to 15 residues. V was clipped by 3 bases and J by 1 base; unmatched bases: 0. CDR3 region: CASSLDRGSNQPQHF. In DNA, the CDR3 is TGTGCCAGCAGCTTGGACAGGGGGAGCAATCAGCCCCAGCATTTT. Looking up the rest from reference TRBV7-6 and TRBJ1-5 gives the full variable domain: GAGVSQSPRYKVTKRGQDVALRCDPISGHVSLYWYRQALGQGPEFLTYFNYEAQQDKSGLPNDRFSAERPEGSISTLTIQRTEQRDSAMYRCASSLDRGSNQPQHFGDGTRLSIL.

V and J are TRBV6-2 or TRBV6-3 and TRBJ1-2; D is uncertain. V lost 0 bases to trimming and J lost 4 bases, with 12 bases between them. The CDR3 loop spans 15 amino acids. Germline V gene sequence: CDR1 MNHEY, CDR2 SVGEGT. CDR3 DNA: TGTGCCAGCAGTTACTCGATGCCCGGTGGCTATGGCTACACCTTC. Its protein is CASSYSMPGGYGYTF.

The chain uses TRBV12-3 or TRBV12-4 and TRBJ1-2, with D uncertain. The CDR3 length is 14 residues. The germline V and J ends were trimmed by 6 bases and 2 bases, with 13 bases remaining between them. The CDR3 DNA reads TGTGCCAGCAGCCCCGTTACAGCCAACTATGGCTACACCTTC. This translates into CASSPVTANYGYTF.

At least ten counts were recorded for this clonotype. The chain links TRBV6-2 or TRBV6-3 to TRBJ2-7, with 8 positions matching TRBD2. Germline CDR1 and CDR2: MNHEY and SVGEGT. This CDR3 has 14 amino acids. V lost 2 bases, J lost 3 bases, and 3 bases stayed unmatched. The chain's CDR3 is CASSYETSVYEQYF. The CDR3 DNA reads TGTGCCAGCAGTTACGAGACTAGCGTCTACGAGCAGTACTTC.

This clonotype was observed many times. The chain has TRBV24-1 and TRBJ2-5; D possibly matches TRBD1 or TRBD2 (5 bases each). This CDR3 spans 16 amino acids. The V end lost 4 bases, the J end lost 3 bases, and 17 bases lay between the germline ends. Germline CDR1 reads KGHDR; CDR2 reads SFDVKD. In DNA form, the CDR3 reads TGTGCCACCAGTGACCACTTTACCGGGACCGAAGAGACCCAGTACTTC. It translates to CATSDHFTGTEETQYF.

The CDR3, as DNA: TGTGCCACCAGCAGAGACGGGGGGAGGGCCTACGAGCAGTACTTC. Translated: CATSRDGGRAYEQYF. The chain uses TRBV15 and TRBJ2-7, with 7 bases that match TRBD2. Per germline, CDR1 LNHNV and CDR2 YYDKDF (reference sequence). J lost 2 bases, V lost 0 bases, and 4 bases had no gene match. This CDR3 contains 15 residues.

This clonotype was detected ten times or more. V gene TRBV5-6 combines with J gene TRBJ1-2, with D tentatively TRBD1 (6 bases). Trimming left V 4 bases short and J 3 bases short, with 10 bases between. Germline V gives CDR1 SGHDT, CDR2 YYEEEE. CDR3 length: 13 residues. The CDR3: CASSGQGYYGYTF. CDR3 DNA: TGTGCCAGCAGCGGGCAGGGGTACTATGGCTACACCTTC.

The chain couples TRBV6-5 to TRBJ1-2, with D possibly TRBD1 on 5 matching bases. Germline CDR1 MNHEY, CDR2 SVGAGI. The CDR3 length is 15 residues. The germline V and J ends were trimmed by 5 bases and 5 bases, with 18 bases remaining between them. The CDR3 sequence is CASSHGAGKVYGYTF. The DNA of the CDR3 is TGTGCCAGCAGTCACGGGGCAGGGAAGGTGTATGGCTACACCTTC.

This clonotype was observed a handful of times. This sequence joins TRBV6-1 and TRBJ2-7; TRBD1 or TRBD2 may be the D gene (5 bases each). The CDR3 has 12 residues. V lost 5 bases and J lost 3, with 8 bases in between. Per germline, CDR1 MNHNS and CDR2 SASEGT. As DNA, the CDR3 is TGTGCCAGCAGTCGGGACCACTACGAGCAGTACTTC. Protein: CASSRDHYEQYF.

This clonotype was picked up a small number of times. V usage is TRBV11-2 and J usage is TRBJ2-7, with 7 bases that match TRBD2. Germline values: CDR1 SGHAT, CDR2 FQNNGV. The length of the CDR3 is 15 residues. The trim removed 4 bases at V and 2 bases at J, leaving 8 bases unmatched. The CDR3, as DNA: TGTGCCAGCAGCTATGAGCGGGGAGGTACCTACGAGCAGTACTTC. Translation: CASSYERGGTYEQYF. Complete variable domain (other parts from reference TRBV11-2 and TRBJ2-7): EAGVAQSPRYKIIEKRQSVAFWCNPISGHATLYWYQQILGQGPKLLIQFQNNGVVDDSQLPKDRFSAERLKGVDSTLKIQPAKLEDSAVYLCASSYERGGTYEQYFGPGTRLTVT.

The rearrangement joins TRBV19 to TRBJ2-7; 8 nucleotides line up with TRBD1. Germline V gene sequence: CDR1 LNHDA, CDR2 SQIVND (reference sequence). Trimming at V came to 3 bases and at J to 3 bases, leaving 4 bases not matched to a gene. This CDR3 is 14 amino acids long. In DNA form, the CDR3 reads TGTGCCAGTAGTATCGCTGGACAGGGCTACGAGCAGTACTTC. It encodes CASSIAGQGYEQYF. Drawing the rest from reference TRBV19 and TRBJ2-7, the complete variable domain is DGGITQSPKYLFRKEGQNVTLSCEQNLNHDAMYWYRQDPGQGLRLIYYSQIVNDFQKGDIAEGYSVSREKKESFPLTVTSAQKNPTAFYLCASSIAGQGYEQYFGPGTRLTVT.

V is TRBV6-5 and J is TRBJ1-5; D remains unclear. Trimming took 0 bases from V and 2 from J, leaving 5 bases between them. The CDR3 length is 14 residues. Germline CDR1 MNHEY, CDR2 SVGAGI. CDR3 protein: CASSYSYGNQPQHF. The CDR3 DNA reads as TGTGCCAGCAGTTACTCGTACGGCAATCAGCCCCAGCATTTT.

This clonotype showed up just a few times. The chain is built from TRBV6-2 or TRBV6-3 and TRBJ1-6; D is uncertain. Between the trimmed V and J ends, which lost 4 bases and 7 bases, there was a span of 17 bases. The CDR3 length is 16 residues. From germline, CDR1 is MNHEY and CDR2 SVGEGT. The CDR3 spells CASSFETTNGNSPLHF. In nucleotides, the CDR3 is TGTGCCAGCAGTTTCGAGACTACCAACGGGAATTCACCCCTCCACTTT.

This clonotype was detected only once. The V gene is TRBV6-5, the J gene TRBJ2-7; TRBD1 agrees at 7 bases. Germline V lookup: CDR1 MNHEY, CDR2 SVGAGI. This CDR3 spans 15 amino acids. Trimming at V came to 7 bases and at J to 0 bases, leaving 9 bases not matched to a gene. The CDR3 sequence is CASILNSGGSYEQYF. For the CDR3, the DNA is TGTGCCAGCATTTTGAACTCAGGGGGCTCCTACGAGCAGTACTTC.

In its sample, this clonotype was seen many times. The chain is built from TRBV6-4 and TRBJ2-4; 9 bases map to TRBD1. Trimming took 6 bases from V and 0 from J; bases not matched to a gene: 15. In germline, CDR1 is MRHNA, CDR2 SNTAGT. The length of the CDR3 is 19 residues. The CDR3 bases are TGTGCCAGCAGGGGAACCGGGACAGGGTTTCTTCTAGCCAAAAACATTCAGTACTTC. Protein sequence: CASRGTGTGFLLAKNIQYF.

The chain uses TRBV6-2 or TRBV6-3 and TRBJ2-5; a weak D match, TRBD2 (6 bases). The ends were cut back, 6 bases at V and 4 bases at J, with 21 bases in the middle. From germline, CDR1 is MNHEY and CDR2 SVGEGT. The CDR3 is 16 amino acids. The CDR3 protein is CASSNPSSGVGETQYF. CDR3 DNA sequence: TGTGCCAGCAGCAACCCCTCCTCGGGGGTAGGAGAGACCCAGTACTTC.

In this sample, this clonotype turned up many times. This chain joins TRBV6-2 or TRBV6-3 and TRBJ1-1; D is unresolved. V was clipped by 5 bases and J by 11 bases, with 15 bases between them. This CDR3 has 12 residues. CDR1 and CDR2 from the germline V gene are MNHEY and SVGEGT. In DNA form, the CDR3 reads TGTGCCAGCAGTCGGGAGTACCCCGGCGCTTTCTTT. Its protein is CASSREYPGAFF.

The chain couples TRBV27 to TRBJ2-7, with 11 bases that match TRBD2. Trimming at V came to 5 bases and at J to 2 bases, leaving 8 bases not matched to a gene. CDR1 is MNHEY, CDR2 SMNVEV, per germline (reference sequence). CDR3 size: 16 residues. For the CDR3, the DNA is TGTGCCAGCAGTGATAGCGGGAGGGCCTCGGCCTACGAGCAGTACTTC. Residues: CASSDSGRASAYEQYF.

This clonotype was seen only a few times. The CDR3 coding sequence is TGTGCCAGCAGGAAGACAGGGGGCCTAACTGAAGCTTTCTTT. Its protein is CASRKTGGLTEAFF. The chain joins TRBV6-2 or TRBV6-3 to TRBJ1-1; 10 positions agree with TRBD1. With 6 bases clipped from V and 5 bases from J, the junction kept 6 bases outside the gene matches. This CDR3 spans 14 amino acids. From germline, CDR1 is MNHEY and CDR2 SVGEGT.

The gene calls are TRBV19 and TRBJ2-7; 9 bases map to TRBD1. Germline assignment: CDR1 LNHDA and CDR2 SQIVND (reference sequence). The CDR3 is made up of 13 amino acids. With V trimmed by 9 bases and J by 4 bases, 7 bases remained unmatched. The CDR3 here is CASEPGQGYEQYF. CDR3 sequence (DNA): TGTGCCAGCGAACCGGGACAGGGTTACGAGCAGTACTTC.